This T cell receptor (beta chain) was documented in a study of OX40 agonist ivuxolimab in advanced cancers. Clones were read by immunoSEQ multiplex PCR, and TCRdb kept only the in-frame ones, dropping some. The sample comprises tens of thousands of clones, over 80% of which are singletons, and more than 1.5% rests with the top ten. The CDR3 extends over 14 amino acids. With 4 bases removed from V and 5 bases from J, the gap between germline ends came to 12 bases. Germline loops: CDR1 SEHNR, CDR2 FQNEAQ (reference sequence). This clone occurred once. Sequenced material: CD4+ or CD8+ T cells sorted from blood, taken in a trial of the OX40 agonist ivuxolimab. The receptor was derived from an adult with an advanced solid tumor such as melanoma, head and neck, liver or kidney cancer. This sequence joins TRBV7-9 and TRBJ1-5; D gene uncertain. The CDR3 region has the DNA TGTGCCAGCAGCTCCAGCGGAAGGCATCAGCCCCAGCATTTT. Encoded protein: CASSSSGRHQPQHF.